One and the same sample provided the 29 T cell receptor beta chains below, sequenced in a study of cytomegalovirus exposure and HLA in healthy donors. This PCR relied on a set of 60 Vbeta primers and 13 Jbeta primers. The protocol was immunoSEQ multiplex PCR, while the TCRdb copy is restricted to in-frame clones and leaves out a portion. The sample yields roughly 140,000 clones, approximately 81% seen once. The specimen sequenced was PBMCs. The receptors shown here come from a boy younger than 10 in good health and CMV-seronegative.

J is TRBJ2-5 and V is TRBV4-1, with D perhaps TRBD2 (7 bases). The CDR3 covers 15 residues. V was pared by 6 bases and J by 5 bases, with 19 bases between. Germline V gene lookup returns CDR1 MGHRA and CDR2 YSYEKL. The DNA for the CDR3 is TGCGCCAGCAGACTGATCGGGGGGCCGGGGGAGACCCAGTACTTC. This sequence encodes CASRLIGGPGETQYF.

Points on this clone: This sample also contains other DNA sequences that code for the same CDR3. The chain has TRBV9 and TRBJ2-2; TRBD2 is a possible D gene (6 bases). The CDR3 runs to 14 residues. Trimming pared 2 bases from V and 3 bases from J, leaving 8 bases between. CDR1 and CDR2 (germline): SGDLS, YYNGEE. The CDR3 loop is CASSVLAYTGELFF. The CDR3 nucleotides read TGTGCCAGCAGCGTCCTAGCGTACACCGGGGAGCTGTTTTTT. Combining the CDR3 with reference TRBV9 and TRBJ2-2 gives the whole variable domain DSGVTQTPKHLITATGQRVTLRCSPRSGDLSVYWYQQSLDQGLQFLIQYYNGEERAKGNILERFSAQQFPDLHSELNLSSLELGDSALYFCASSVLAYTGELFFGEGSRLTVL.

This clone was observed a few times. The genes are TRBV7-8 and TRBJ2-3; D gene unclear. V lost 5 bases to trimming and J lost 0 bases, with 12 bases between them. The CDR3 is 15 residues long. Germline V lookup: CDR1 SGHVS, CDR2 FQNEAQ. The CDR3 DNA reads TGTGCCAGCAGCCCGTCGACTCGAAGCACAGATACGCAGTATTTT. It yields the protein CASSPSTRSTDTQYF.

V is TRBV29-1 and J is TRBJ1-1; 7 bases align to TRBD1. This CDR3 has 15 residues. Germline CDR1 SQVTM, CDR2 ANQGSEA. The J segment lost 7 bases and the V segment lost 6 bases, leaving 17 bases of the junction unmatched. CDR3 loop: CSVADAGGAVSEAFF. The CDR3 nucleotides read TGCAGCGTGGCAGATGCAGGGGGAGCGGTAAGTGAAGCTTTCTTT.

This chain connects TRBV4-1 to TRBJ2-6, with 8 bases that match TRBD1. The junction had 8 bases not matched to a gene; V was cut back by 1 base and J by 0 bases. The CDR3 extends over 19 amino acids. The germline CDR1 and CDR2 sequences are MGHRA and YSYEKL. The CDR3 region is CASSQGGQGFYSGANVLTF. Here the CDR3 DNA reads TGCGCCAGCAGCCAAGGCGGACAGGGCTTCTACTCTGGGGCCAACGTCCTGACTTTC.

The chain joins TRBV27 to TRBJ1-3, with 10 bases fitting TRBD1. V was pared by 4 bases and J by 2 bases, with 8 bases of the junction left unmatched. This CDR3 has 17 amino acids. Germline CDR1 and CDR2: MNHEY and SMNVEV (reference sequence). CDR3 DNA sequence: TGTGCCAGCAGTTCGCGACAGGGGGCGAGACCTGGAAACACCATATATTTT. It specifies CASSSRQGARPGNTIYF.

The rearrangement links TRBV5-1 to TRBJ1-1; a possible D gene is TRBD1 (5 bases). Germline CDR1 reads SGHRS; CDR2 reads YFSETQ. The germline V and J ends were trimmed by 0 bases and 6 bases, with 12 bases remaining between them. The CDR3 spans 14 residues. The CDR3 DNA is TGCGCCAGCAGCTTGGACCCAGGGCGGCCTGAAGCTTTCTTT. It encodes CASSLDPGRPEAFF.

The V call is TRBV5-8, the J call TRBJ2-3; 7 positions match TRBD1. This CDR3 is 14 amino acids long. CDR1 is SGHTS and CDR2 is YDEGEE in the germline V gene. The CDR3 DNA reads TGTGCTACCGACAGGGACCTAAACACAGATACGCAGTATTTT. It encodes CATDRDLNTDTQYF.

V usage is TRBV6-1 and J usage is TRBJ2-3, with 9 bases fitting TRBD1. The CDR3 totals 18 residues. The V gene's germline CDR1 is MNHNS and CDR2 SASEGT. Trimming took 4 bases from V and 2 from J; bases not matched to a gene: 13. The DNA of the CDR3 is TGTGCCAGCAGTGCAACAAACAGGGGGCACCCCGACACAGATACGCAGTATTTT. Amino acids: CASSATNRGHPDTDTQYF.

The chain is built from TRBV7-9 and TRBJ2-5; weak D call: TRBD2 (5 bases). CDR1 is SEHNR and CDR2 is FQNEAQ in the germline V gene (reference sequence). This CDR3 spans 15 amino acids. Trimming removed 0 bases at V and 5 bases at J, with 13 bases between. The CDR3 is CASSLAPGMGETQYF. The CDR3 DNA reads TGTGCCAGCAGCTTAGCTCCGGGGATGGGGGAGACCCAGTACTTC.

This chain connects TRBV6-1 to TRBJ2-6; perhaps TRBD1 as D (5 bases). Trimming left V 4 bases short and J 2 bases short, with 9 bases between. Germline V gene data show CDR1 as MNHNS and CDR2 as SASEGT. CDR3 length: 15 residues. The CDR3 loop reads CASSGQGTGANVLTF. CDR3 nucleotides: TGTGCCAGCAGTGGTCAGGGAACTGGGGCCAACGTCCTGACTTTC.

V gene TRBV5-4 combines with J gene TRBJ1-3; D call uncertain. This CDR3 is 12 amino acids long. Germline lookup yields CDR1 SGHNT and CDR2 YYREEE (reference sequence). Trimming removed 5 bases from V and 3 bases from J, with 6 bases in between. The DNA of the CDR3 is TGTGCCAGCAGGTCTAGTGGAAACACCATATATTTT. Protein: CASRSSGNTIYF.

This chain links TRBV7-9 with TRBJ2-1; D not certain. Germline CDR1 reads SEHNR; CDR2 reads FQNEAQ (reference sequence). The V gene lost 0 bases and the J gene lost 0 bases, with 9 bases spanning the gap. This CDR3 spans 16 amino acids. The CDR3 reads CASSLALGGSYNEQFF. CDR3 bases: TGTGCCAGCAGCTTAGCTCTCGGCGGCTCCTACAATGAGCAGTTCTTC.

The chain couples TRBV9 to TRBJ2-2; D not certain. The CDR3 length is 13 residues. V was pared by 0 bases and J by 4 bases, with 4 bases between. Germline CDR1 is SGDLS and CDR2 is YYNGEE. For the CDR3, the DNA is TGTGCCAGCAGCGTAGTCAGCACCGGGGAGCTGTTTTTT. Amino acid sequence: CASSVVSTGELFF.

The rearrangement links TRBV11-3 to TRBJ1-5, with D perhaps matching TRBD1 (5 bases). Germline values: CDR1 SGHNT, CDR2 YENEEA. Trimming stripped 9 bases from V and 0 bases from J, with 9 bases between. The CDR3 consists of 13 residues. The CDR3 bases are TGTGCCAGTCAGGGCGGTAGCAATCAGCCCCAGCATTTT. Translated, it gives CASQGGSNQPQHF.

The genes are TRBV2 and TRBJ2-7; 9 nucleotides agree with TRBD1. CDR1 is SNHLY, CDR2 FYNNEI, per germline. V trimming: 8 bases; J trimming: 0 bases; junction bases outside the gene matches: 8. The CDR3 spans 15 residues. CDR3 sequence (DNA): TGTGCCAGCGGCGGACAGGGGACGAGCTCCTACGAGCAGTACTTC. Translation: CASGGQGTSSYEQYF.

This chain joins TRBV10-3 and TRBJ2-1; 8 nucleotides agree with TRBD1. Germline V gene data show CDR1 as ENHRY and CDR2 as SYGVKD. The junction had 8 bases not matched to a gene; V was cut back by 0 bases and J by 10 bases. The CDR3 length is 15 residues. In nucleotides, the CDR3 is TGTGCCATCAGTGAGTCGTCCCAGGGGGCCTTCGAGCAGTTCTTC. Translation gives CAISESSQGAFEQFF.

The chain has TRBV25-1 and TRBJ2-3; weak D call: TRBD2 (5 bases). Germline V gene data show CDR1 as MGHDK and CDR2 as SYGVNS. The CDR3 contains 15 residues. Trimming cost V 5 bases and J 4 bases, with 16 bases left between them. CDR3 sequence reads: CASSSIGKEADTQYF. The CDR3 DNA sequence: TGTGCCAGCAGTTCTATTGGGAAGGAGGCAGATACGCAGTATTTT. Looking up the rest from reference TRBV25-1 and TRBJ2-3 gives the full variable domain: EADIYQTPRYLVIGTGKKITLECSQTMGHDKMYWYQQDPGMELHLIHYSYGVNSTEKGDLSSESTVSRIRTEHFPLTLESARPSHTSQYLCASSSIGKEADTQYFGPGTRLTVL.

The rearrangement links TRBV15 to TRBJ1-2, with D possibly being TRBD1 (5 bases). The V gene's germline CDR1 is LNHNV and CDR2 YYDKDF (reference sequence). Trimming left V 2 bases short and J 5 bases short, with 18 bases between. This CDR3 region has 16 residues. The CDR3 sequence: CATSRQGASAYYGYTF. The CDR3 bases are TGTGCCACCAGCAGACAAGGGGCCTCAGCCTATTATGGCTACACCTTC.

The rearrangement joins TRBV7-6 to TRBJ2-7; D may be TRBD1 (6 bases). CDR1 is SGHVS, CDR2 FNYEAQ, per germline. V shed 1 base and J shed 6 bases, with 10 bases lying between them. The CDR3 extends over 13 amino acids. CDR3 protein: CASSLDQGSEQYF. The CDR3 bases are TGTGCCAGCAGCTTAGACCAGGGGTCCGAGCAGTACTTC. The variable domain in full, completed from reference TRBV7-6 and TRBJ2-7, reads GAGVSQSPRYKVTKRGQDVALRCDPISGHVSLYWYRQALGQGPEFLTYFNYEAQQDKSGLPNDRFSAERPEGSISTLTIQRTEQRDSAMYRCASSLDQGSEQYFGPGTRLTVT.

This chain links TRBV6-1 with TRBJ2-5; possibly TRBD2 for D (7 bases). The assigned J gene may be wrong: the sequence end matches TRBJ2-7 better. The CDR3 covers 15 residues. Germline V gene data show CDR1 as MNHNS and CDR2 as SASEGT. The CDR3 DNA reads TGTGCCAGCAGTCCCCGCCGCGGGGGCACCTACGAGCAGTACTTC. It codes for CASSPRRGGTYEQYF.

The J gene is TRBJ2-5, the V gene TRBV7-2; D not resolved. CDR1 and CDR2 (germline): SGHTA, FQGNSA. V was cut by 2 bases and J by 7 bases, with 11 bases left in between. This CDR3 comprises 13 residues. CDR3 bases: TGTGCCAGCAGCTTATACGGCGGCGGGACCCAGTACTTC. Translating it yields CASSLYGGGTQYF.

Notes on this clone: Other DNA sequences in the same sample also yield this CDR3. The chain has TRBV19 and TRBJ1-3; no reliable D call. Trimming removed 4 bases from V and 4 bases from J, with 11 bases in between. The CDR3 is 14 amino acids. Germline CDR1 reads LNHDA; CDR2 reads SQIVND (reference sequence). The CDR3 protein is CASSKTEIGNTIYF. CDR3 nucleotide sequence: TGTGCCAGTAGTAAAACCGAGATCGGAAACACCATATATTTT.

V gene TRBV5-4 combines with J gene TRBJ1-2; 10 nucleotides agree with TRBD1. CDR1 SGHNT and CDR2 YYREEE come from the germline V gene (reference sequence). The CDR3 is 15 residues long. V shed 5 bases, J shed 3 bases, and the junction held 7 bases outside the gene matches. The CDR3 region has the DNA TGTGCCAGCAGGGGGGACAGGGGTCTTTACTATGGCTACACCTTC. It is translated as CASRGDRGLYYGYTF. Filled out from reference TRBV5-4 and TRBJ1-2, the complete variable domain reads ETGVTQSPTHLIKTRGQQVTLRCSSQSGHNTVSWYQQALGQGPQFIFQYYREEENGRGNFPPRFSGLQFPNYSSELNVNALELDDSALYLCASRGDRGLYYGYTFGSGTRLTVV.

This clone was seen at least ten times. J is TRBJ1-5 and V is TRBV7-8; a weak D match, TRBD1 (6 bases). Trimming stripped 6 bases from V and 5 bases from J, with 17 bases between. The CDR3 extends over 15 amino acids. Germline CDR1 reads SGHVS; CDR2 reads FQNEAQ. DNA of the CDR3: TGTGCCAGCAGAGAAACCCGCGCAGGGGATCAGCCCCAGCATTTT. Protein: CASRETRAGDQPQHF.

V usage is TRBV5-1 and J usage is TRBJ2-3; 9 nucleotides line up with TRBD2. Germline V lookup: CDR1 SGHRS, CDR2 YFSETQ. V lost 3 bases, J lost 0 bases, and 2 bases stayed unmatched. The CDR3 extends over 15 amino acids. CDR3: CASSYSGGSTDTQYF. For the CDR3, the DNA is TGCGCCAGCAGCTATAGCGGGGGAAGCACAGATACGCAGTATTTT.

DNA of the CDR3: TGTGCCAGCAGTTTATCGGTCAGGCCTTGGGGCTACACCTTC. Protein product: CASSLSVRPWGYTF. The V call is TRBV27, the J call TRBJ1-2; D is unresolved. The CDR3 totals 14 residues. CDR1 is MNHEY, CDR2 SMNVEV, per germline (reference sequence). With 0 bases removed from V and 8 bases from J, the gap between germline ends came to 13 bases.

The V call is TRBV15, the J call TRBJ1-1, with D uncertain. CDR3 size: 16 residues. Trimming shortened V by 3 bases and J by 0 bases, and 14 bases separated the two germline ends. Germline CDR1 is LNHNV and CDR2 is YYDKDF (reference sequence). CDR3 nucleotides: TGTGCCACCAGCAGGGGCGTACAGAGAATGAACACTGAAGCTTTCTTT. Amino acid sequence: CATSRGVQRMNTEAFF.

The chain recombines TRBV5-1 with TRBJ2-1; TRBD1 matches at 8 bases. CDR1 and CDR2 from the germline V gene are SGHRS and YFSETQ. After removal of 2 bases from V and 1 base from J, the junction contained 5 bases not matched to a gene. The CDR3 is made up of 16 amino acids. The CDR3 DNA reads TGCGCCAGCAGCTTTAGGACAGGGACATCCTACAATGAGCAGTTCTTC. It translates to CASSFRTGTSYNEQFF.